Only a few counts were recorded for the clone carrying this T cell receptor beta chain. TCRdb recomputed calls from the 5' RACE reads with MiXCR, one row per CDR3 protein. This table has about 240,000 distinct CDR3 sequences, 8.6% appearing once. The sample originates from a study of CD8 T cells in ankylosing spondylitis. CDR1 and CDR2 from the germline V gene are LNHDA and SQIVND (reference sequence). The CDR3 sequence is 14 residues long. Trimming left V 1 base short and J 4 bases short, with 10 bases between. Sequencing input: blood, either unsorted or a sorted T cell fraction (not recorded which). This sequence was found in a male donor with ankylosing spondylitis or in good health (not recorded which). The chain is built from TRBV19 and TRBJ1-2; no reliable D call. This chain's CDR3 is CASSIAGPVYGYTF. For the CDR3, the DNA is TGTGCCAGTAGTATAGCCGGTCCGGTCTATGGCTACACCTTC.